Listed below are T cell receptor beta chains from one sample, sequenced in a study of CD8+ T cells in alopecia areata. The table came from immunoSEQ multiplex PCR; TCRdb's copy has only in-frame clones and leaves some out. The sample lists 85,000 to 95,000 clones, 70% to 80% occurring once. Here the sequenced sample was CD8+ T cells sorted from blood, taken around week 46, from a patient treated with tofacitinib. The origin of the receptors is a human donor with alopecia areata. Each CDR3 is given with its conserved first and last residue. The order of the fields is V gene, CDR3 protein.

>TRBV7-2
CASSTPGLYNEQFF
>TRBV7-9
CASSLATGGNTGELFF
>TRBV9
CASSADNRGHGGYTF
>TRBV4-3
CASSPSRVNTEAFF
>TRBV9
CASSVGDRGVHEQYF
>TRBV7-9
CASSLRGQNYGYTF
>TRBV29-1
CSVEGPGDYGYTF
>TRBV27
CASSPGQGNQPQHF
>TRBV10-2
CASSDPSLNTEAFF
>TRBV19
CASSIGVVNEQFF
>TRBV30
CAWNSGQEHSPLHF
>TRBV29-1
CSVAGNEQFF
>TRBV5-6
CASSLGQGLYTDTQYF
>TRBV7-9
CASSPSDSADTQYF
>TRBV30
CAWSTGLNTEAFF
>TRBV27
CASSLRTTNTGELFF
>TRBV6-5
CASSMGSYEQYF
>TRBV10-3
CAISESDTDTQYF
>TRBV29-1
CSVEGSDTQYF
>TRBV28
CASSFLQGHFSTF
>TRBV4-3
CASSPSSGGPGEQFF
>TRBV30
CAWKRTAPEAFF
>TRBV4-1
CASSHWTPMNTEAFF
>TRBV6-6
CASTINRDLWQFF
>TRBV7-2
CASSPSGAWQYF
>TRBV13
CASSQDSSSTDTQYF
>TRBV30
CAWSEKQINQPQHF
>TRBV7-7
CASSKISGGEQFF
>TRBV6-6
CASSYSRGNTEAFF
>TRBV30
CAWSAGQGTYEQYF
>TRBV27
CASSLGGDNQPQHF
>TRBV4-3
CASGDTGANVLTF
>TRBV6-4
CASSDSWNTEAFF
>TRBV7-9
CASSLSPESRGELFF
>TRBV25-1
CASTAGYEQFF
>TRBV29-1
CSVDFEGTGELFF
>TRBV7-6
CASSPTSGGDNEQFF
>TRBV5-1
CASSLEQGGDNEQFF
>TRBV29-1
CSVGQGEDYGYTF
>TRBV2
CASSVKGSSQETQYF
>TRBV27
CASSLDGQRYEQYF
>TRBV13
CASSLGWGESYEQYF
>TRBV5-6
CASTETPGQIYNEQFF
>TRBV29-1
CSVAGSRTEAFF
>TRBV7-9
CASSPNGDTQYF
>TRBV10-3
CAINKDNTNYGYTF
>TRBV9
CASSGGERVYGYTF
>TRBV7-8
CASSVRQGGVEGYTF
>TRBV28
CASSYTTGPNSPLHF
>TRBV2
CASLGQQNIQYF
>TRBV29-1
CSVYKGNNYGYTF
>TRBV5-1
CASSSDPGETQYF
>TRBV4-3
CASSQEYDWENTEAFF